What follows are 17 T cell receptor beta chains derived from one specimen sequenced in a study of T cell repertoires in cytomegalovirus infection. The antigens for these receptors are not known. TCRdb re-called the reads through MiXCR, storing one row per CDR3 protein. Of about 900,000 distinct CDR3 sequences in the sample, less than 40% were seen once. Source: cultured CD8+ T cells from PBMCs, taken from culture after CMV antigen stimulation. These receptors all stem from a human donor in good health (CMV status not recorded). Some clones in this sample may be carry-over from other donors' samples.

The chain recombines TRBV20-1 with TRBJ1-4; unclear D gene. The germline V and J ends were trimmed by 0 bases and 1 base, with 12 bases remaining between them. CDR1 is DFQATT and CDR2 is SNEGSKA in the germline V gene (reference sequence). The CDR3 consists of 16 residues. CDR3 region: CSARETEPVTNEKLFF. The DNA of the CDR3 is TGCAGTGCTAGAGAGACGGAGCCTGTAACTAATGAAAAACTGTTTTTT.

The V and J genes are TRBV7-2 and TRBJ1-6, with TRBD1 as a possible D gene (5 bases). The CDR3 loop spans 18 amino acids. Trimming stripped 5 bases from V and 4 bases from J, with 21 bases between. From germline, CDR1 is SGHTA and CDR2 FQGNSA. The CDR3 is CASSRTTEGALYNSPLHF. In nucleotides, the CDR3 is TGTGCCAGCAGCCGAACCACAGAAGGGGCGCTTTATAATTCACCCCTCCACTTT.

This clonotype was counted many times. This chain links TRBV7-2 with TRBJ1-2; D is unresolved. Germline-derived CDR1 and CDR2 are SGHTA and FQGNSA. The CDR3 loop spans 15 amino acids. The germline V and J ends were trimmed by 0 bases and 4 bases, with 12 bases remaining between them. This chain's CDR3 is CASSLARAFGYGYTF. The CDR3 DNA sequence: TGTGCCAGCAGCTTAGCACGGGCTTTCGGCTATGGCTACACCTTC.

The rearrangement joins TRBV4-1 to TRBJ1-1; TRBD1 matches 9 bases. This CDR3 contains 15 residues. Germline V gives CDR1 MGHRA, CDR2 YSYEKL. Trimming took 6 bases from V and 3 from J; bases not matched to a gene: 8. CDR3 bases: TGCGCCAGCAGTTGGACAGGGGCGAGTGACACTGAAGCTTTCTTT. This encodes CASSWTGASDTEAFF.

This clonotype was seen more than once but under ten times. The chain is built from TRBV7-6 and TRBJ2-5; the match to TRBD2 covers 9 bases. Germline V lookup: CDR1 SGHVS, CDR2 FNYEAQ. J lost 2 bases, V lost 2 bases, and 12 bases had no gene match. The length of the CDR3 is 18 residues. The CDR3 sequence: CASSLPLEAGGLQETQYF. The DNA for the CDR3 is TGTGCCAGCAGCTTACCTTTAGAAGCGGGGGGTCTACAAGAGACCCAGTACTTC.

The sample holds one count of this clonotype. V gene TRBV29-1 combines with J gene TRBJ2-7; TRBD1 is a possible D gene (6 bases). V lost 3 bases and J lost 4, with 19 bases in between. The CDR3 is 15 residues long. The germline gives CDR1 SQVTM, CDR2 ANQGSEA. In DNA form, the CDR3 reads TGCAGCGTTGAGGGAACAGGGATTCGTGTATACGAGCAGTACTTC. It is translated as CSVEGTGIRVYEQYF.

The chain employs TRBV15 and TRBJ2-7; 7 bases fit TRBD1. With V trimmed by 2 bases and J by 1 base, 8 bases remained unmatched. From germline, CDR1 is LNHNV and CDR2 YYDKDF (reference sequence). CDR3 length: 16 residues. The CDR3, as DNA: TGTGCCACCAGCAGATCCCGACAGGGCCTTTCCTACGAGCAGTACTTC. This codes for CATSRSRQGLSYEQYF. The full variable domain, completed using reference TRBV15 and TRBJ2-7, is DAMVIQNPRYQVTQFGKPVTLSCSQTLNHNVMYWYQQKSSQAPKLLFHYYDKDFNNEADTPDNFQSRRPNTSFCFLDIRSPGLGDTAMYLCATSRSRQGLSYEQYFGPGTRLTVT.

This sequence joins TRBV7-9 and TRBJ1-1, with D possibly matching TRBD1 (5 bases). V was cut by 5 bases and J by 7 bases, with 14 bases left in between. From germline, CDR1 is SEHNR and CDR2 FQNEAQ (reference sequence). CDR3 length: 13 amino acids. CDR3 protein: CASSPPGRLEAFF. The CDR3, as DNA: TGTGCCAGCAGCCCCCCGGGACGCCTTGAAGCTTTCTTT.

On this clonotype: It may be a read error: a sequence one base away is much more abundant. The chain joins TRBV28 to TRBJ1-5, with D possibly matching TRBD1 (6 bases). This CDR3 has 15 residues. The germline gives CDR1 MDHEN, CDR2 SYDVKM. For the CDR3, the DNA is TGTGCCAACAGTTTAGGGGGTATCAGCAATCAGCCCCAGCATTTT. Residues: CANSLGGISNQPQHF.

Remarks on this clonotype: This may be a read error: a much more frequent sequence differs by one nucleotide. The CDR3 end shows no conserved phenylalanine or tryptophan, and so a read error is likely. This rearrangement joins TRBV6-1 to TRBJ1-1; D ambiguous. The V and J ends lost 3 bases and 4 bases respectively, with 6 bases between them. In germline, CDR1 is MNHNS, CDR2 SASEGT. The CDR3 is made up of 12 amino acids. The CDR3 sequence is CASSEGFTEAFS. In DNA form, the CDR3 reads TGTGCCAGCAGTGAGGGTTTCACTGAAGCTTTCTCT.

The V and J genes are TRBV10-3 and TRBJ2-3; D remains ambiguous. This CDR3 is 12 amino acids long. CDR1 and CDR2 (germline): ENHRY, SYGVKD. Deletions cut 6 bases from V and 9 bases from J, with 13 bases between. The CDR3 sequence is CAIRPADDTQYF. Written as DNA, the CDR3 is TGTGCCATCAGGCCTGCGGACGACACGCAGTATTTT.

This rearrangement joins TRBV7-9 to TRBJ2-2; perhaps TRBD2 as D (6 bases). CDR1 is SEHNR, CDR2 FQNEAQ, per germline (reference sequence). The CDR3 extends over 16 amino acids. V was pared by 6 bases and J by 5 bases, with 19 bases between. The CDR3 DNA is TGTGCCAGCAGTCCTCACACCGTTGGGAGGACCGGGGAGCTGTTTTTT. Translation: CASSPHTVGRTGELFF.

The gene calls are TRBV7-6 and TRBJ1-2, with 10 positions matching TRBD1. CDR3 length equals 14 residues. The V gene end was trimmed by 5 bases and the J gene end by 8 bases; junction bases not matched to a gene: 8. The germline V gene has CDR1 SGHVS and CDR2 FNYEAQ. DNA for the CDR3: TGTGCCAGCAGCGTGACAGGGGGCGCAAACGGCTACACCTTC. Translated: CASSVTGGANGYTF.

This clonotype was seen many times. The rearrangement uses TRBV10-3 and TRBJ2-7, with TRBD1 matching 7 bases. CDR1 is ENHRY and CDR2 is SYGVKD in the germline V gene. The J segment lost 9 bases and the V segment lost 6 bases, leaving 17 bases of the junction unmatched. The CDR3 sequence is 15 residues long. The CDR3 bases are TGTGCCATCAGGAAGGGCTTCGGTGGGACAGTGGGGCAGTACGTC. Its translation: CAIRKGFGGTVGQYV.

This clonotype occurred many times. J is TRBJ2-7 and V is TRBV6-2 or TRBV6-3, with a tentative D call TRBD2 (6 bases). CDR1 is MNHEY, CDR2 SVGEGT, per germline. The CDR3 length is 13 residues. The V end was cut by 6 bases, the J end by 7 bases, with 16 bases between. The CDR3 DNA is TGTGCCAGCAGCCCCGGGACTGACCTGGAGCAGTACGTC. Translation gives CASSPGTDLEQYV.

This clonotype has just a few counts. This chain joins TRBV12-3 or TRBV12-4 and TRBJ2-5; 15 bases align to TRBD2. V lost 5 bases, J lost 5 bases, and 9 bases stayed unmatched. The CDR3 runs to 17 residues. The CDR3 is CASSQGLAGGRSETQYF. The CDR3 bases are TGTGCCAGCAGTCAGGGACTAGCGGGGGGCAGAAGTGAGACCCAGTACTTC.

This chain links TRBV7-9 with TRBJ2-7, with 7 bases that match TRBD2. There are 15 residues in the CDR3. Germline V lookup: CDR1 SEHNR, CDR2 FQNEAQ (reference sequence). V trimming: 8 bases; J trimming: 0 bases; junction bases outside the gene matches: 10. CDR3 DNA: TGTGCCAGCCCGAAGGAAGGGGAGGGCTCCTACGAGCAGTACTTC. It encodes CASPKEGEGSYEQYF. The full variable domain, rest sourced from reference TRBV7-9 and TRBJ2-7, is DTGVSQNPRHKITKRGQNVTFRCDPISEHNRLYWYRQTLGQGPEFLTYFQNEAQLEKSRLLSDRFSAERPKGSFSTLEIQRTEQGDSAMYLCASPKEGEGSYEQYFGPGTRLTVT.